A single sample gave rise to the 32 T cell receptor beta chains below, sequenced in a study of blood T cell repertoires in COVID-19. Sequencing used immunoSEQ multiplex PCR; TCRdb keeps in-frame clones, though not all of them. Counted here are about 320,000 clones, approximately 91% occurring once; the ten biggest clones make up roughly 5.3%. Sequencing was performed on PBMCs or T cells enriched from blood (not recorded which). These TCRs come from a man aged 55-75 years who had recovered from COVID-19.

J is TRBJ1-2 and V is TRBV6-4; 7 bases match TRBD1. The CDR3 is 14 amino acids. Germline V gene lookup returns CDR1 MRHNA and CDR2 SNTAGT. The V and J ends lost 6 bases and 8 bases, in that order; junction bases with no gene match: 12. The CDR3 protein is CASRTQTGMGGYTF. The CDR3 coding sequence is TGTGCCAGCAGGACCCAGACAGGGATGGGCGGCTACACCTTC.

The chain recombines TRBV29-1 with TRBJ1-4, with TRBD1 as a possible D gene (6 bases). In germline, CDR1 is SQVTM, CDR2 ANQGSEA. Between the trimmed V and J ends, which lost 7 bases and 3 bases, there was a span of 15 bases. The CDR3 is made up of 14 amino acids. The CDR3 is CSGTTGLANEKLFF. The CDR3 DNA reads TGCAGCGGTACTACAGGGTTGGCTAATGAAAAACTGTTTTTT. Full variable domain (rest looked up from reference TRBV29-1 and TRBJ1-4): SAVISQKPSRDICQRGTSLTIQCQVDSQVTMMFWYRQQPGQSLTLIATANQGSEATYESGFVIDKFPISRPNLTFSTLTVSNMSPEDSSIYLCSGTTGLANEKLFFGSGTQLSVL.

Regarding this clone: Additional DNA sequences in this sample encode the identical CDR3. The rearrangement joins TRBV7-2 to TRBJ2-7; TRBD2 might be the D (5 bases). There are 13 residues in the CDR3. CDR1 is SGHTA, CDR2 FQGNSA, per germline. V was pared by 4 bases and J by 2 bases, with 9 bases between. CDR3 sequence (DNA): TGTGCCAGCAGCTCGTCCGGGACCTACGAGCAGTACTTC. Protein: CASSSSGTYEQYF.

This clone was detected once. This chain joins TRBV5-1 and TRBJ1-1, with unresolved D. CDR1 SGHRS and CDR2 YFSETQ come from the germline V gene. The CDR3 is 12 amino acids. Trimming removed 0 bases at V and 11 bases at J, with 11 bases between. The CDR3 bases are TGCGCCAGCAGCTTGGCCCGCGGGGATGCTTTCTTT. It translates to CASSLARGDAFF.

This chain uses TRBV10-2 with TRBJ2-3, with D possibly being TRBD2 (5 bases). V was clipped by 6 bases and J by 4 bases, with 11 bases between them. This CDR3 spans 13 amino acids. CDR1 and CDR2 from the germline V gene are WSHSY and SAAADI. CDR3 loop: CASRLGVADTQYF. DNA for the CDR3: TGCGCCAGCAGACTCGGGGTGGCAGATACGCAGTATTTT.

V gene TRBV18 combines with J gene TRBJ2-7; tentatively, D is TRBD1 (6 bases). Germline values: CDR1 KGHSH, CDR2 LQKENI. Trimming stripped 3 bases from V and 0 bases from J, with 12 bases between. The CDR3 covers 15 residues. In nucleotides, the CDR3 is TGTGCCAGCTCACCCCGGACAGCTAGCTCCTACGAGCAGTACTTC. Amino acids: CASSPRTASSYEQYF.

This clone has just one count. The chain links TRBV24-1 to TRBJ2-3, with 7 bases fitting TRBD1. The V segment lost 4 bases and the J segment 6 bases; nucleotides outside the gene matches: 15. CDR3 length: 17 residues. Looked up from germline, CDR1 is KGHDR and CDR2 is SFDVKD. CDR3 in DNA: TGTGCCACCAGTGACCCGACAGGGAGTCCCACAAGGGATACGCAGTATTTT. It is translated as CATSDPTGSPTRDTQYF.

The chain combines TRBV7-3 with TRBJ2-2; 8 bases agree with TRBD1. This CDR3 has 14 amino acids. V dropped 7 bases and J dropped 3; count of bases not matched to a gene: 4. In germline, CDR1 is SGHTA, CDR2 FQGTGA. In DNA form, the CDR3 reads TGTGCCAGCAAAACGGACAGGGACACCGGGGAGCTGTTTTTT. Protein product: CASKTDRDTGELFF.

The chain is built from TRBV27 and TRBJ2-2, with D possibly TRBD1 on 5 matching bases. The CDR3 spans 14 residues. The germline CDR1 and CDR2 sequences are MNHEY and SMNVEV (reference sequence). V gave up 9 bases and J gave up 6 bases, with 17 bases separating them. The CDR3 loop is CASKLEGVPGELFF. The CDR3 nucleotides read TGTGCCAGTAAACTCGAAGGGGTTCCCGGGGAGCTGTTTTTT.

The CDR3 DNA reads TGTGCCAGCAGTGCACAACAGGGGCTGACTGAAGCTTTCTTT. Translating gives CASSAQQGLTEAFF. V is TRBV9 and J is TRBJ1-1; 7 positions match TRBD1. The germline V gene has CDR1 SGDLS and CDR2 YYNGEE. V lost 5 bases, J lost 5 bases, and 9 bases stayed unmatched. The CDR3 loop spans 14 amino acids.

The gene calls are TRBV6-5 and TRBJ1-2; 9 bases fit TRBD1. The germline gives CDR1 MNHEY, CDR2 SVGAGI. The CDR3 covers 14 residues. J was trimmed by 2 bases and V by 5 bases; bases with no gene match: 3. The DNA of the CDR3 is TGTGCCAGCAGTCACGGGACAGGGAACTATGGCTACACCTTC. Amino acids: CASSHGTGNYGYTF.

This clone was counted once. The rearrangement links TRBV10-1 to TRBJ2-3; perhaps TRBD2 as D (5 bases). Looked up from germline, CDR1 is WNHNN and CDR2 is SYGVQD (reference sequence). The CDR3 spans 13 residues. Deletions cut 3 bases from V and 4 bases from J, with 8 bases between. The CDR3 DNA is TGCGCCAGCAGTGATCCGGGATCAGATACGCAGTATTTT. Protein sequence: CASSDPGSDTQYF.

The genes are TRBV11-1 and TRBJ2-5; D perhaps matches TRBD1 (6 bases). The CDR3 sequence is 13 residues long. With 7 bases removed from V and 2 bases from J, the gap between germline ends came to 11 bases. Germline V lookup: CDR1 SGHAT, CDR2 FQDESV (reference sequence). CDR3 coding DNA: TGTGCCAGCATACAGGGTCCACAAGAGACCCAGTACTTC. Translating gives CASIQGPQETQYF.

This clone was recorded a few times. The gene calls are TRBV24-1 and TRBJ2-7; D ambiguous. V was pared by 4 bases and J by 0 bases, with 6 bases between. There are 13 residues in the CDR3. Germline values: CDR1 KGHDR, CDR2 SFDVKD. CDR3 nucleotide sequence: TGTGCCACCAGTGACTTATACTCCTACGAGCAGTACTTC. Protein: CATSDLYSYEQYF.

On this clone itself: Relative to the germline gene, one junction end is altered; a read error may explain this. This chain links TRBV28 with TRBJ2-5; TRBD1 aligns across 9 bases. The CDR3 has 13 residues. Germline values: CDR1 MDHEN, CDR2 SYDVKM. The CDR3: CASSLPGQGKAHF. In DNA form, the CDR3 reads TGTGCCAGCAGTTTACCGGGACAGGGTAAGGCTCACTTC.

V usage is TRBV4-3 and J usage is TRBJ2-3, with TRBD1 identical over 8 bases. The CDR3 has 19 residues. V was pared by 3 bases and J by 1 base, with 15 bases of the junction left unmatched. Germline CDR1 and CDR2: LGHNA and YSLEER. The DNA of the CDR3 is TGCGCCAGCAGCCAGGCAAGGACAGGGCTCTCTTGGGGCACAGATACGCAGTATTTT. Residues: CASSQARTGLSWGTDTQYF.

This sequence joins TRBV11-3 and TRBJ2-3; 7 bases are shared with TRBD1. The germline V gene encodes CDR1 SGHNT and CDR2 YENEEA. This CDR3 is 14 amino acids long. V was clipped by 5 bases and J by 5 bases; unmatched bases: 7. Here the CDR3 reads CASSTRQGGDTQYF. The CDR3 DNA sequence: TGTGCCAGCAGCACACGACAGGGCGGAGATACGCAGTATTTT.

The chain joins TRBV5-1 to TRBJ1-2, with TRBD1 matching 7 bases. Losses at the gene ends were 2 bases for V and 2 bases for J; bases not matched to a gene: 9. Per germline, CDR1 SGHRS and CDR2 YFSETQ. This CDR3 region has 16 residues. CDR3 sequence (DNA): TGCGCCAGCAGCTTACGCCGAACGGGACAGAACTATGGCTACACCTTC. Residues: CASSLRRTGQNYGYTF.

The chain uses TRBV28 and TRBJ2-2, with 10 positions matching TRBD1. Trimming at V came to 6 bases and at J to 5 bases, leaving 3 bases not matched to a gene. Germline V CDR1 and CDR2: MDHEN, SYDVKM. CDR3 size: 14 residues. CDR3: CASRAGQGTGELFF. The CDR3, as DNA: TGTGCCAGCAGAGCGGGACAGGGGACCGGGGAGCTGTTTTTT.

The chain employs TRBV4-2 and TRBJ2-7; 8 bases are shared with TRBD2. Germline V gives CDR1 LGHNA, CDR2 YNFKEQ. With 0 bases clipped from V and 2 bases from J, the junction kept 3 bases outside the gene matches. CDR3 length equals 15 residues. CDR3 DNA sequence: TGTGCCAGCAGCCAAGAAGCTAGCGGGCCCTACGAGCAGTACTTC. This translates into CASSQEASGPYEQYF.

This chain joins TRBV3-1 (or the pseudogene TRBV3-2) and TRBJ2-7; 11 nucleotides align to TRBD2. V lost 3 bases, J lost 3 bases, and 1 base stayed unmatched. The CDR3 runs 14 residues. Germline-derived CDR1 and CDR2 are LGHDT and YNNKEL (reference sequence). This chain's CDR3 is CASSQTSGIYEQYF. The CDR3 bases are TGTGCCAGCAGCCAGACTAGCGGGATCTACGAGCAGTACTTC.

The chain uses TRBV27 and TRBJ2-7; D not certain. This CDR3 is built from 11 residues. Trimming removed 7 bases at V and 5 bases at J, with 9 bases between. Germline loops: CDR1 MNHEY, CDR2 SMNVEV (reference sequence). The DNA for the CDR3 is TGTGCCAGCAACTCAGGCCACGAGCAGTACTTC. It specifies CASNSGHEQYF.

This chain uses TRBV28 with TRBJ1-1, with 7 bases identical to TRBD1. V shed 6 bases, J shed 4 bases, and the junction held 11 bases outside the gene matches. Germline V gives CDR1 MDHEN, CDR2 SYDVKM. The CDR3 runs 15 residues. The CDR3 DNA sequence: TGTGCCAGCAGGCGCACCGACAGGGTCGGCACTGAAGCTTTCTTT. This sequence encodes CASRRTDRVGTEAFF.

This chain links TRBV5-1 with TRBJ2-5; TRBD1 might be the D (5 bases). CDR3 size: 15 residues. CDR1 SGHRS and CDR2 YFSETQ come from the germline V gene. Trimming shortened V by 5 bases and J by 0 bases, and 14 bases separated the two germline ends. The CDR3 sequence: CASRFDSSYQETQYF. For the CDR3, the DNA is TGCGCCAGCAGGTTTGACAGTAGTTACCAAGAGACCCAGTACTTC.

The count of this clone is one. This CDR3 reads CASSQDGENEQYF. The CDR3 DNA sequence: TGCGCCAGCAGCCAAGATGGGGAGAACGAGCAGTACTTC. V gene TRBV4-1 combines with J gene TRBJ2-7, with D possibly TRBD2 on 5 matching bases. From germline, CDR1 is MGHRA and CDR2 YSYEKL. This CDR3 has 13 residues. Deletions cut 0 bases from V and 5 bases from J, with 8 bases between.

This clone has just one count. The J gene is TRBJ2-7, the V gene TRBV5-5, with D possibly being TRBD1 (8 bases). The ends were cut back, 4 bases at V and 2 bases at J, with 13 bases in the middle. This CDR3 comprises 14 residues. The V gene's germline CDR1 is SGHKS and CDR2 YYEKEE (reference sequence). CDR3 region: CASSPQGGAYEQYF. CDR3 sequence (DNA): TGTGCCAGCAGCCCACAGGGGGGGGCCTACGAGCAGTACTTC. The full variable domain, completed using reference TRBV5-5 and TRBJ2-7, is DAGVTQSPTHLIKTRGQQVTLRCSPISGHKSVSWYQQVLGQGPQFIFQYYEKEERGRGNFPDRFSARQFPNYSSELNVNALLLGDSALYLCASSPQGGAYEQYFGPGTRLTVT.

This clone was recorded a few times. The chain links TRBV5-6 to TRBJ1-1; D possibly corresponds to TRBD1 (6 bases). This CDR3 is 15 amino acids long. V lost 4 bases and J lost 5, with 18 bases in between. Germline assignment: CDR1 SGHDT and CDR2 YYEEEE. The CDR3 DNA is TGTGCCAGCAGCCTAGCTGTACAGGGCGCGACTGAAGCTTTCTTT. Translating gives CASSLAVQGATEAFF.

The rearrangement links TRBV5-4 to TRBJ2-3; D may be TRBD1 (6 bases). Trimming stripped 4 bases from V and 0 bases from J, with 15 bases between. This CDR3 is built from 16 residues. Germline V gives CDR1 SGHNT, CDR2 YYREEE (reference sequence). The CDR3 here is CASSPQGGPSTDTQYF. CDR3 bases: TGTGCCAGCAGCCCCCAAGGGGGTCCTAGCACAGATACGCAGTATTTT.

V gene TRBV28 combines with J gene TRBJ2-7, with 10 positions matching TRBD1. V gave up 6 bases and J gave up 5 bases; unmatched junction bases: 19. The CDR3 consists of 18 residues. Germline loops: CDR1 MDHEN, CDR2 SYDVKM. The CDR3 bases are TGTGCCAGCAGCTCTCCCTCACCCGGGACAGGGGCGTTGGACGAGCAGTACTTC. Translating it yields CASSSPSPGTGALDEQYF.

This clone occurred once. The chain combines TRBV11-2 with TRBJ2-1, with 10 bases fitting TRBD1. Germline CDR1 is SGHAT and CDR2 is FQNNGV. V lost 5 bases to trimming and J lost 5 bases; unmatched junction nucleotides: 6. This CDR3 spans 15 amino acids. This CDR3 is CASSTPGQGHNEQFF. In DNA, the CDR3 is TGTGCCAGCAGCACTCCGGGACAGGGGCACAATGAGCAGTTCTTC.

J is TRBJ1-1 and V is TRBV7-9; tentative D call: TRBD1 (6 bases). V was pared by 5 bases and J by 6 bases, with 10 bases between. The CDR3 covers 12 residues. Germline CDR1 and CDR2: SEHNR and FQNEAQ (reference sequence). This CDR3 reads CASSPGTPEAFF. The CDR3 coding sequence is TGTGCCAGCAGCCCTGGGACACCTGAAGCTTTCTTT.

Only one count was recorded for this clone. This rearrangement joins TRBV6-6 to TRBJ2-3; D not certain. CDR1 and CDR2 (germline): MNHNY, SVGAGI (reference sequence). Trimming removed 5 bases from V and 3 bases from J, with 12 bases in between. The CDR3 is made up of 14 amino acids. The CDR3 is CASSPPPLTDTQYF. In DNA, the CDR3 is TGTGCCAGCAGTCCCCCGCCCCTAACAGATACGCAGTATTTT.